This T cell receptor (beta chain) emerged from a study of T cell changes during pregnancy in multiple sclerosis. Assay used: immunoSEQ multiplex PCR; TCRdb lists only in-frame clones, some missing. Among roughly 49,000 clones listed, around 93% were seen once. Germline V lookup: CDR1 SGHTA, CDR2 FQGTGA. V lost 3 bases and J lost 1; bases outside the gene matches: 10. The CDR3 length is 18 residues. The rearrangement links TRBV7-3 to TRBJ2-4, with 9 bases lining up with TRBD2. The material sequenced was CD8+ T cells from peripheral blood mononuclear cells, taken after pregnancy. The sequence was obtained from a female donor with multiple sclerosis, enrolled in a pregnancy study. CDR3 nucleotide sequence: TGTGCCAGCAGCTTCCGGATAGCGGGAGAAAGGGCCAAAAACATTCAGTACTTC. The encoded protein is CASSFRIAGERAKNIQYF.